The 25 T cell receptor beta chains listed next were all sequenced from one sample in a study of cytomegalovirus exposure and HLA in healthy donors (dated by TCRdb to about 2017). Receptors were amplified or captured by the immunoSEQ multiplex PCR assay. For the multiplex PCR, a mixture combining 60 forward primers for TCR Vbeta segments and 13 reverse primers for TCR Jbeta segments was used. As stored in TCRdb, this immuneACCESS dataset retains in-frame rearrangements with V and J assigned. A fraction of the clones does not appear; measured against another copy, unresolved V genes explain less than half of the discrepancy, and the remainder lacks a known reason. The sample table records approximately 150,000 clones; around three quarters of these occur just once. The ten most abundant clones make up 2% to 3% of the sample. The sequencing sample was made of PBMCs. The receptors were gathered from a woman younger than 35 in good health and CMV-seropositive.

This rearrangement joins TRBV7-2 to TRBJ1-1; 7 nucleotides align to TRBD1. The germline gives CDR1 SGHTA, CDR2 FQGNSA. V shed 5 bases, J shed 5 bases, and the junction held 17 bases outside the gene matches. The CDR3 sequence is 17 residues long. CDR3 coding DNA: TGTGCCAGCAGCCCACGCCGAGCAGGGGGAAGTGGAACTGAAGCTTTCTTT. As protein: CASSPRRAGGSGTEAFF.

J is TRBJ2-2 and V is TRBV2, with TRBD1 matching over 8 bases. Unmatched junction bases numbered 3, after V lost 6 bases and J lost 0 bases. Germline V gives CDR1 SNHLY, CDR2 FYNNEI. The length of the CDR3 is 15 residues. Here the CDR3 reads CASRTGVANTGELFF. CDR3 nucleotide sequence: TGTGCCAGCAGGACAGGGGTAGCGAACACCGGGGAGCTGTTTTTT.

V and J are TRBV2 and TRBJ1-5; no reliable D call. In germline, CDR1 is SNHLY, CDR2 FYNNEI. The CDR3 is 12 amino acids. Trimming pared 4 bases from V and 4 bases from J, leaving 5 bases between. CDR3 bases: TGTGCCAGCAGTGGCGGAAATCAGCCCCAGCATTTT. Protein sequence: CASSGGNQPQHF.

This clone was picked up a small number of times. The chain combines TRBV28 with TRBJ2-5, with TRBD1 matching over 7 bases. Trimming at V came to 6 bases and at J to 0 bases, leaving 7 bases not matched to a gene. The CDR3 length is 15 residues. Germline V gene data show CDR1 as MDHEN and CDR2 as SYDVKM. CDR3 residues: CASRVQGQYQETQYF. In nucleotides, the CDR3 is TGTGCCAGCAGAGTTCAGGGACAGTACCAAGAGACCCAGTACTTC.

This chain links TRBV5-4 with TRBJ2-7; possible D gene TRBD1, 6 bases. Germline V lookup: CDR1 SGHNT, CDR2 YYREEE (reference sequence). The V end was cut by 6 bases, the J end by 2 bases, with 12 bases between. This CDR3 is 13 amino acids long. CDR3 residues: CASTGRTAYEQYF. CDR3 nucleotide sequence: TGTGCCAGCACTGGGCGGACAGCCTACGAGCAGTACTTC.

The rearrangement joins TRBV30 to TRBJ1-6; D gene uncertain. The V end lost 3 bases, the J end lost 5 bases, and 8 bases lay between the germline ends. This CDR3 has 13 residues. CDR1 is GTSNPN and CDR2 is SVGIG in the germline V gene (reference sequence). In nucleotides, the CDR3 is TGTGCCTGGAGACAGTCACATAATTCACCCCTCCACTTT. It is translated as CAWRQSHNSPLHF.

The V and J genes are TRBV7-9 and TRBJ1-1; no reliable D call. The CDR3 has 13 residues. CDR1 SEHNR and CDR2 FQNEAQ come from the germline V gene (reference sequence). V was trimmed by 6 bases and J by 6 bases, leaving 14 bases between them. The CDR3 here is CASSSIPESEAFF. CDR3 in DNA: TGTGCCAGCAGTTCGATTCCGGAGTCTGAAGCTTTCTTT.

The chain uses TRBV5-1 and TRBJ2-1; D perhaps matches TRBD1 (6 bases). Trimming removed 4 bases from V and 7 bases from J, with 12 bases in between. Looked up from germline, CDR1 is SGHRS and CDR2 is YFSETQ. The CDR3 totals 13 residues. The CDR3 is CASSVTGLNEQFF. In nucleotides, the CDR3 is TGCGCCAGCAGCGTAACAGGGTTGAATGAGCAGTTCTTC.

The rearrangement uses TRBV5-4 and TRBJ2-5; 8 bases are shared with TRBD2. Germline values: CDR1 SGHNT, CDR2 YYREEE (reference sequence). V dropped 6 bases and J dropped 4; count of bases not matched to a gene: 11. The CDR3 has 15 amino acids. CDR3 in amino acids: CASNLKEAGGETQYF. In nucleotides, the CDR3 is TGTGCCAGCAATCTAAAGGAGGCGGGGGGAGAGACCCAGTACTTC.

The chain employs TRBV7-8 and TRBJ1-2; 7 positions match TRBD1. Trimming took 5 bases from V and 5 from J; bases not matched to a gene: 8. CDR3 length: 14 residues. The germline V gene has CDR1 SGHVS and CDR2 FQNEAQ. This chain's CDR3 is CASSHAGTAYGYTF. Written as DNA, the CDR3 is TGTGCCAGCAGCCATGCCGGGACAGCTTATGGCTACACCTTC.

This clone turned up a few times. The chain is built from TRBV5-1 and TRBJ2-7; TRBD2 agrees at 12 bases. The CDR3 is 16 residues long. CDR1 is SGHRS and CDR2 is YFSETQ in the germline V gene. After removal of 4 bases from V and 0 bases from J, the junction contained 5 bases not matched to a gene. As DNA, the CDR3 is TGCGCCAGCAGCCTTACTAGCGGGGGGCCCTCCTACGAGCAGTACTTC. This sequence encodes CASSLTSGGPSYEQYF. The variable domain in full, with the rest retrieved from reference TRBV5-1 and TRBJ2-7, is KAGVTQTPRYLIKTRGQQVTLSCSPISGHRSVSWYQQTPGQGLQFLFEYFSETQRNKGNFPGRFSGRQFSNSRSEMNVSTLELGDSALYLCASSLTSGGPSYEQYFGPGTRLTVT.

This clone was counted a few times. J is TRBJ2-5 and V is TRBV18; TRBD2 matches 11 bases. Germline loops: CDR1 KGHSH, CDR2 LQKENI. The V and J ends lost 0 bases and 5 bases, in that order; junction bases with no gene match: 11. CDR3 length: 18 amino acids. CDR3 sequence (DNA): TGTGCCAGCTCACCACCTGGGCTAGCGGGGGGACGGAGTGAGACCCAGTACTTC. Its protein is CASSPPGLAGGRSETQYF.

The gene calls are TRBV30 and TRBJ1-4; TRBD1 aligns across 7 bases. Germline V CDR1 and CDR2: GTSNPN, SVGIG (reference sequence). Germline trimming cut 7 bases from V and 8 bases from J; bases unmatched to any gene: 10. The CDR3 sequence is 13 residues long. The CDR3: CAYLGQKWEKLFF. The CDR3 DNA follows: TGTGCCTACCTGGGACAGAAGTGGGAAAAACTGTTTTTT.

V usage is TRBV25-1 and J usage is TRBJ1-1, with D possibly TRBD1 on 5 matching bases. The CDR3 is made up of 14 amino acids. CDR1 and CDR2 (germline): MGHDK, SYGVNS. Between the trimmed V and J ends, which lost 6 bases and 1 base, there was a span of 12 bases. Written as DNA, the CDR3 is TGTGCCAGCAGGACCGCGGGGGGGAACACTGAAGCTTTCTTT. Its translation is CASRTAGGNTEAFF.

The rearrangement joins TRBV6-5 to TRBJ1-2; D might be TRBD1 (6 bases). Germline CDR1 and CDR2: MNHEY and SVGAGI. The CDR3 has 15 residues. Trimming took 0 bases from V and 4 from J, leaving 12 bases between them. In DNA form, the CDR3 reads TGTGCCAGCAGTTACTCGGAGGACAGCCTCTATGGCTACACCTTC. Amino acids: CASSYSEDSLYGYTF.

This chain connects TRBV4-1 to TRBJ2-3; unclear D gene. Germline V CDR1 and CDR2: MGHRA, YSYEKL. The CDR3 runs to 12 residues. Trimming removed 4 bases from V and 6 bases from J, with 8 bases in between. CDR3 DNA sequence: TGCGCCAGCAGCCCCTCTCTGGATACGCAGTATTTT. Amino acids: CASSPSLDTQYF.

This chain links TRBV18 with TRBJ1-3; no clear D. Trimming stripped 0 bases from V and 0 bases from J, with 3 bases between. This CDR3 is built from 14 residues. Germline V gene lookup returns CDR1 KGHSH and CDR2 LQKENI. The CDR3 loop reads CASSPPVSGNTIYF. CDR3 DNA: TGTGCCAGCTCACCACCCGTCTCTGGAAACACCATATATTTT.

This chain connects TRBV6-1 to TRBJ2-2; D is ambiguous. V was clipped by 7 bases and J by 2 bases, with 11 bases between them. From germline, CDR1 is MNHNS and CDR2 SASEGT. The CDR3 totals 14 residues. The CDR3 bases are TGTGCCAGCAATAACATCATCAACACCGGGGAGCTGTTTTTT. Translation gives CASNNIINTGELFF.

In this sample, this clone turned up a few times. The chain joins TRBV18 to TRBJ1-4; TRBD1 aligns across 9 bases. Losses at the gene ends were 0 bases for V and 6 bases for J; bases not matched to a gene: 2. Looked up from germline, CDR1 is KGHSH and CDR2 is LQKENI. The CDR3 sequence is 15 residues long. The DNA of the CDR3 is TGTGCCAGCTCACCACCGGGACAGGGCTATGAAAAACTGTTTTTT. This gives the protein CASSPPGQGYEKLFF. Full variable domain (remainder filled in from reference TRBV18 and TRBJ1-4): NAGVMQNPRHLVRRRGQEARLRCSPMKGHSHVYWYRQLPEEGLKFMVYLQKENIIDESGMPKERFSAEFPKEGPSILRIQQVVRGDSAAYFCASSPPGQGYEKLFFGSGTQLSVL.

V gene TRBV6-1 combines with J gene TRBJ2-1, with 10 bases that match TRBD2. CDR1 MNHNS and CDR2 SASEGT come from the germline V gene. This CDR3 has 13 residues. Germline trimming cut 8 bases from V and 7 bases from J; bases unmatched to any gene: 5. CDR3 sequence: CASCVAGGNEQFF. CDR3 bases: TGTGCCAGCTGCGTAGCGGGGGGAAATGAGCAGTTCTTC.

This clone was observed once. This sequence joins TRBV29-1 and TRBJ1-5; 11 bases are shared with TRBD1. The CDR3 is 14 residues long. Germline CDR1 and CDR2: SQVTM and ANQGSEA. After removal of 7 bases from V and 4 bases from J, the junction contained 6 bases not matched to a gene. As DNA, the CDR3 is TGCAGCGCCGGACAGGGGGCGTCAAATCAGCCCCAGCATTTT. Protein product: CSAGQGASNQPQHF.

The V and J genes are TRBV28 and TRBJ2-5, with D uncertain. The CDR3 has 13 residues. Germline CDR1 MDHEN, CDR2 SYDVKM. Trimming left V 3 bases short and J 3 bases short, with 8 bases between. CDR3 amino acids: CASSFWAEETQYF. The CDR3 nucleotides are TGTGCCAGCAGTTTCTGGGCCGAAGAGACCCAGTACTTC.

The gene calls are TRBV10-1 and TRBJ2-1, with 8 positions matching TRBD1. The CDR3 covers 19 residues. Trimming at V came to 8 bases and at J to 2 bases, leaving 20 bases not matched to a gene. In germline, CDR1 is WNHNN, CDR2 SYGVQD (reference sequence). CDR3 amino acids: CASLSRDRTPHIAYNEQFF. CDR3 sequence (DNA): TGCGCCAGCTTGAGTCGGGACAGGACTCCTCATATCGCCTACAATGAGCAGTTCTTC.

CDR3 in amino acids: CASSLSGGGQTGELFF. The CDR3 coding sequence is TGTGCCAGCAGCTTGTCGGGCGGGGGTCAAACCGGGGAGCTGTTTTTT. This chain connects TRBV5-6 to TRBJ2-2; TRBD2 aligns across 7 bases. After removal of 1 base from V and 5 bases from J, the junction contained 8 bases not matched to a gene. CDR1 and CDR2 from the germline V gene are SGHDT and YYEEEE. The CDR3 loop spans 16 amino acids.

This rearrangement joins TRBV7-9 to TRBJ2-7, with D possibly TRBD1 on 5 matching bases. CDR3 length equals 16 residues. V lost 1 base and J lost 0, with 13 bases in between. Germline CDR1 SEHNR, CDR2 FQNEAQ (reference sequence). The CDR3 spells CASSLGETASSYEQYF. In nucleotides, the CDR3 is TGTGCCAGCAGCTTAGGAGAGACAGCTAGCTCCTACGAGCAGTACTTC. The full variable domain, in which reference TRBV7-9 and TRBJ2-7 provide the parts outside the CDR3, is DTGVSQNPRHKITKRGQNVTFRCDPISEHNRLYWYRQTLGQGPEFLTYFQNEAQLEKSRLLSDRFSAERPKGSFSTLEIQRTEQGDSAMYLCASSLGETASSYEQYFGPGTRLTVT.